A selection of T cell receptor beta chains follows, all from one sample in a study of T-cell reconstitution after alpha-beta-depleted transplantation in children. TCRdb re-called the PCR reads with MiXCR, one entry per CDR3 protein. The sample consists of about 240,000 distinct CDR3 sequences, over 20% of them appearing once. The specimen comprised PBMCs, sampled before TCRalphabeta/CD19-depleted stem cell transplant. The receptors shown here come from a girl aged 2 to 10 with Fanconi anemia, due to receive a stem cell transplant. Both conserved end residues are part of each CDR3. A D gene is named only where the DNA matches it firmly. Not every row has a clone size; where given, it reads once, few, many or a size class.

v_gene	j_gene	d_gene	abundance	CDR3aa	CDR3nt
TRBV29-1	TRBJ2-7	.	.	CSVDGRGTDEQYF	TGCAGCGTTGACGGCAGGGGAACGGACGAGCAGTACTTC
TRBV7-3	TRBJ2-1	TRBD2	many	CASSRTSGGNEQFF	TGTGCCAGCAGCCGGACTAGCGGGGGCAATGAGCAGTTCTTC
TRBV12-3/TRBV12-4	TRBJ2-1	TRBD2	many	CASSFSFLAGDRYNEQFF	TGTGCCAGCAGTTTCTCTTTTCTAGCGGGAGATCGTTACAATGAGCAGTTCTTC
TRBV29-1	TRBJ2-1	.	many	CSVDNNHNEQFF	TGCAGCGTTGATAATAACCACAATGAGCAGTTCTTC
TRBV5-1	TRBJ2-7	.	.	CASDSSYEQYF	TGCGCCAGCGACAGCAGCTACGAGCAGTACTTC
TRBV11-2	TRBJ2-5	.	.	CASSLDYARAVQETQYF	TGTGCCAGCAGCTTAGATTATGCGCGAGCCGTCCAAGAGACCCAGTACTTC
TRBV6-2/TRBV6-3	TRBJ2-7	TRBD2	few	CASSYSSGLAAF	TGTGCCAGCAGTTACTCGTCTGGCCTAGCGGCTTTC
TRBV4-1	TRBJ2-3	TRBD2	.	CASSQVLTAYRAGVTDTQYF	TGCGCCAGCAGCCAAGTACTTACCGCGTATAGGGCGGGAGTCACAGATACGCAGTATTTT
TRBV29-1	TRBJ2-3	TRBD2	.	CSSQAGGGADTQYF	TGCAGCTCTCAGGCGGGAGGGGGTGCAGATACGCAGTATTTT
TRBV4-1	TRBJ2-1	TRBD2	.	CASSPTSAEGYEQFF	TGCGCCAGCAGCCCGACTAGCGCGGAGGGGTATGAGCAGTTCTTC
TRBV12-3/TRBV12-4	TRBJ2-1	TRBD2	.	CASSLSGRRNNEQFF	TGTGCCAGCAGCCTTAGCGGGAGGCGCAACAATGAGCAGTTCTTC
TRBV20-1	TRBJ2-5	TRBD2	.	CSAATSGRAAVTQYF	TGCAGTGCTGCGACTAGCGGGAGGGCCGCGGTGACCCAGTACTTC
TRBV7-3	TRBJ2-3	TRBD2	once	CASSLAGGDTDTQYF	TGTGCCAGCAGCTTAGCGGGGGGGGACACAGATACGCAGTATTTT
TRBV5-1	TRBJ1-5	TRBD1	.	CASSLDGQGARPQHF	TGCGCCAGCAGCTTAGATGGACAGGGGGCAAGGCCCCAGCATTTT
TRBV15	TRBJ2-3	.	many	CATDRDFADTQYF	TGTGCCACCGATCGGGACTTTGCGGATACGCAGTATTTT
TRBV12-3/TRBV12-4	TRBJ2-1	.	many	CASSAGQWGNGQFF	TGTGCCAGCAGTGCGGGACAGTGGGGCAATGGGCAGTTCTTC
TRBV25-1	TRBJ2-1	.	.	CASSEQVANNEQFF	TGTGCCAGCAGTGAACAGGTGGCGAACAATGAGCAGTTCTTC
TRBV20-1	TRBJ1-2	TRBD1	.	CSARDKDNAGTGFYGYTF	TGCAGTGCTAGAGATAAGGATAACGCCGGGACAGGGTTCTATGGCTACACCTTC
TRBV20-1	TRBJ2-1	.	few	CSANSLFHEQFF	TGCAGTGCTAATTCGTTGTTCCATGAGCAGTTCTTC
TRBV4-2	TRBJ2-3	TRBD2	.	CASSQDGAGGHADTQYF	TGTGCCAGCAGCCAAGACGGAGCGGGGGGGCATGCAGATACGCAGTATTTT
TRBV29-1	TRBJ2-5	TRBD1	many	CSVGPYDRGQETQYF	TGCAGCGTTGGACCCTATGACAGGGGTCAGGAGACCCAGTACTTC
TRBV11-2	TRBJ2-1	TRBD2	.	CASSLGGLAGGPYNEQFF	TGTGCCAGCAGCTTAGGAGGGCTAGCGGGGGGGCCCTACAATGAGCAGTTCTTC
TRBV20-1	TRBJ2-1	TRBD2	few	CSARAGGGYNEQFF	TGCAGTGCCCGAGCGGGGGGAGGGTACAATGAGCAGTTCTTC
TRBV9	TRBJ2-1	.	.	CASSVGGNYNEQFF	TGTGCCAGCAGCGTAGGAGGGAACTACAATGAGCAGTTCTTC
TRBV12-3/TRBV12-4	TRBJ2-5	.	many	CASSFPGVQETQYF	TGTGCCAGCAGTTTCCCCGGGGTCCAAGAGACCCAGTACTTC
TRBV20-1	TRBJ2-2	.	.	CSARDANTGELFF	TGCAGTGCCCGCGACGCGAACACCGGGGAGCTGTTTTTT
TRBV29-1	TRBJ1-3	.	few	CSLAEGNTIYF	TGCAGCTTGGCCGAAGGAAACACCATATATTTT
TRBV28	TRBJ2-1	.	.	CASSLAGGEQFF	TGTGCCAGCAGTTTAGCAGGGGGGGAGCAGTTCTTC
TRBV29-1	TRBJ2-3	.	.	CSVDRASDTQYF	TGCAGCGTTGACAGGGCCTCAGATACGCAGTATTTT
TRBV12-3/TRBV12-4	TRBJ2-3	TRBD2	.	CASSQGLAGATDTQYF	TGTGCCAGCAGTCAGGGACTAGCGGGAGCCACAGATACGCAGTATTTT
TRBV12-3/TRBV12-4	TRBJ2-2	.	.	CASSPTGLHTRELFF	TGTGCCAGCAGTCCGACCGGACTACACACCAGGGAGCTGTTTTTT
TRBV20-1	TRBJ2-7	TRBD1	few	CSARMGQAFIYEQYF	TGCAGTGCTAGGATGGGACAGGCGTTTATCTACGAGCAGTACTTC
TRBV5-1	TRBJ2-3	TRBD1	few	CASSYRQGERLADTQYF	TGCGCCAGCAGCTACCGACAGGGTGAGCGCTTAGCAGATACGCAGTATTTT
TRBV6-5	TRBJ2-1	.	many	CASSYPTEGTNEQFF	TGTGCCAGCAGTTACCCAACTGAGGGTACCAATGAGCAGTTCTTC
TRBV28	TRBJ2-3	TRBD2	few	CASGSGRSADTQYF	TGTGCCAGCGGTAGCGGGAGGAGCGCAGATACGCAGTATTTT
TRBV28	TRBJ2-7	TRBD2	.	CASRGVGQEYEQYF	TGTGCCAGCCGGGGGGTAGGGCAAGAGTACGAGCAGTACTTC
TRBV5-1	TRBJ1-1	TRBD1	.	CASSALTGALAEAFF	TGCGCCAGCAGCGCACTAACAGGGGCTTTGGCTGAAGCTTTCTTT